The 28 T cell receptor beta chains below were found in one sample sequenced in a study of blood T cell repertoires in COVID-19. Only in-frame clones appear in the TCRdb table, and some are missing; sequencing was by immunoSEQ multiplex PCR. The sample holds over 110,000 clones, around 88% seen once. Sequencing was carried out using peripheral blood. The receptors originated from a human donor in a cohort sampled during active COVID-19.

The chain links TRBV18 to TRBJ1-1; TRBD1 might be the D (6 bases). In germline, CDR1 is KGHSH, CDR2 LQKENI. With 5 bases removed from V and 1 base from J, the gap between germline ends came to 8 bases. This CDR3 spans 13 amino acids. CDR3: CASSLQGNTEAFF. CDR3 nucleotides: TGTGCCAGCTCATTACAGGGGAACACTGAAGCTTTCTTT.

The J gene is TRBJ1-1, the V gene TRBV5-4; maybe TRBD1 (5 bases). V was trimmed by 4 bases and J by 0 bases, leaving 13 bases between them. CDR3 length: 15 amino acids. Germline V gene data show CDR1 as SGHNT and CDR2 as YYREEE (reference sequence). The CDR3 sequence is CASSGGTWMNTEAFF. CDR3 in DNA: TGTGCCAGCAGCGGCGGGACCTGGATGAACACTGAAGCTTTCTTT.

CDR3: CASSLGRGDEQYF. In DNA form, the CDR3 reads TGTGCCAGCAGCCTCGGGAGAGGGGACGAGCAGTACTTC. The V and J genes are TRBV7-2 and TRBJ2-7, with D possibly matching TRBD2 (6 bases). Germline CDR1 is SGHTA and CDR2 is FQGNSA. The length of the CDR3 is 13 residues. The V gene lost 5 bases and the J gene lost 5 bases, with 13 bases spanning the gap.

This clone was detected once. The V and J genes are TRBV5-1 and TRBJ2-1, with 12 positions matching TRBD2. Germline V gene sequence: CDR1 SGHRS, CDR2 YFSETQ. The ends lost 1 base at V and 4 bases at J; junction bases unmatched: 9. The CDR3 is 18 amino acids. The CDR3 DNA reads as TGCGCCAGCAGCTTGAATCCCACTAGCGGGGGGTGGTACAATGAGCAGTTCTTC. Amino acids: CASSLNPTSGGWYNEQFF.

This chain uses TRBV7-3 with TRBJ1-1; 9 bases map to TRBD1. The CDR3 is 15 residues long. Germline CDR1 SGHTA, CDR2 FQGTGA. V dropped 10 bases and J dropped 0; count of bases not matched to a gene: 9. CDR3 coding DNA: TGTGCCATCGGAACAGGGGGCACCATGAACACTGAAGCTTTCTTT. Residues: CAIGTGGTMNTEAFF.

V and J are TRBV19 and TRBJ1-3, with 8 bases fitting TRBD1. V lost 4 bases, J lost 3 bases, and 5 bases stayed unmatched. The CDR3 spans 15 residues. Germline V gene lookup returns CDR1 LNHDA and CDR2 SQIVND (reference sequence). The CDR3 spells CASSTGQGNGNTIYF. The CDR3 DNA reads TGTGCCAGTAGTACCGGACAGGGTAATGGAAACACCATATATTTT. The full variable domain, its missing parts supplied by reference TRBV19 and TRBJ1-3, is DGGITQSPKYLFRKEGQNVTLSCEQNLNHDAMYWYRQDPGQGLRLIYYSQIVNDFQKGDIAEGYSVSREKKESFPLTVTSAQKNPTAFYLCASSTGQGNGNTIYFGEGSWLTVV.

This chain uses TRBV2 with TRBJ1-6; 9 bases line up with TRBD1. From germline, CDR1 is SNHLY and CDR2 FYNNEI. V gave up 8 bases and J gave up 10 bases; unmatched junction bases: 12. This CDR3 has 15 residues. CDR3 coding DNA: TGTGCCAGCCTCTCCAGGACAGGGGTAGAATCACCCCTCCACTTT. It specifies CASLSRTGVESPLHF.

The chain employs TRBV10-3 and TRBJ1-1, with D unresolved. Germline-derived CDR1 and CDR2 are ENHRY and SYGVKD. V lost 4 bases and J lost 1, with 4 bases in between. The CDR3 loop spans 12 amino acids. DNA of the CDR3: TGTGCCATCAGTGGGAGGAACACTGAAGCTTTCTTT. Its translation is CAISGRNTEAFF.

The chain carries TRBV6-5 and TRBJ1-1; 8 positions agree with TRBD1. This CDR3 has 15 residues. Germline V gene lookup returns CDR1 MNHEY and CDR2 SVGAGI. The ends lost 2 bases at V and 6 bases at J; junction bases unmatched: 8. CDR3 bases: TGTGCCAGCAGTTACCGTTACAGGGGGAGACCTGAAGCTTTCTTT. It encodes CASSYRYRGRPEAFF.

J is TRBJ1-2 and V is TRBV7-3; maybe TRBD1 (6 bases). Germline values: CDR1 SGHTA, CDR2 FQGTGA. This CDR3 has 12 amino acids. The ends were cut back, 3 bases at V and 8 bases at J, with 10 bases in the middle. For the CDR3, the DNA is TGTGCCAGCAGCTTGGGACATCGAGGCTACACCTTC. This encodes CASSLGHRGYTF.

The chain employs TRBV18 and TRBJ2-7; perhaps TRBD1 as D (5 bases). The germline gives CDR1 KGHSH, CDR2 LQKENI. V was pared by 6 bases and J by 1 base, with 10 bases between. The CDR3 has 13 residues. The CDR3 DNA sequence: TGTGCCAGCTCCCCCAGGGTGTCCTACGAGCAGTACTTC. Amino acid sequence: CASSPRVSYEQYF.

The chain couples TRBV29-1 to TRBJ2-3; 7 bases fit TRBD2. Germline V gene sequence: CDR1 SQVTM, CDR2 ANQGSEA. CDR3 length: 16 amino acids. With V trimmed by 1 base and J by 2 bases, 9 bases remained unmatched. The DNA of the CDR3 is TGCAGCGTTGAAGTAGGGGTAGCGGGCCTCACAGATACGCAGTATTTT. Residues: CSVEVGVAGLTDTQYF.

This chain joins TRBV7-2 and TRBJ2-5; 8 nucleotides agree with TRBD2. The V segment lost 6 bases and the J segment 1 base; nucleotides outside the gene matches: 1. CDR1 SGHTA and CDR2 FQGNSA come from the germline V gene. The CDR3 consists of 13 residues. CDR3: CASRRGAQETQYF. The CDR3 DNA sequence: TGTGCCAGCAGGCGGGGGGCCCAAGAGACCCAGTACTTC.

The chain recombines TRBV7-9 with TRBJ2-7; 7 nucleotides line up with TRBD1. CDR3 length equals 15 residues. V shed 2 bases, J shed 3 bases, and the junction held 7 bases outside the gene matches. Looked up from germline, CDR1 is SEHNR and CDR2 is FQNEAQ (reference sequence). In DNA form, the CDR3 reads TGTGCCAGCAGCTTATGGCGGACAGGTAACTACGAGCAGTACTTC. It specifies CASSLWRTGNYEQYF.

CDR3 sequence: CASSLGTGQYF. The CDR3 DNA reads as TGTGCCAGCAGTTTAGGGACAGGACAGTACTTC. The chain links TRBV12-3 or TRBV12-4 to TRBJ2-7, with 7 bases that match TRBD1. This CDR3 is 11 amino acids long. V lost 1 base, J lost 10 bases, and 1 base stayed unmatched.

V is TRBV29-1 and J is TRBJ1-1; D is ambiguous. The germline V gene has CDR1 SQVTM and CDR2 ANQGSEA. This CDR3 spans 16 amino acids. With 0 bases removed from V and 3 bases from J, the gap between germline ends came to 17 bases. In DNA, the CDR3 is TGCAGCGTTGAAGAGGGCCAGGATGGGCGGGACACTGAAGCTTTCTTT. Translated, it gives CSVEEGQDGRDTEAFF.

The chain is built from TRBV27 and TRBJ2-6; 7 bases agree with TRBD1. The CDR3 length is 17 residues. Germline V gene lookup returns CDR1 MNHEY and CDR2 SMNVEV (reference sequence). V was clipped by 5 bases and J by 2 bases; unmatched bases: 9. This CDR3 reads CASSTRQGPPGANVLTF. The CDR3 nucleotides read TGTGCCAGCAGTACGCGACAGGGACCCCCTGGGGCCAACGTCCTGACTTTC.

The gene calls are TRBV3-1 (or the pseudogene TRBV3-2) and TRBJ2-2, with a possible D match to TRBD2 (6 bases). Trimming stripped 1 base from V and 2 bases from J, with 11 bases between. CDR1 LGHDT and CDR2 YNNKEL come from the germline V gene (reference sequence). The CDR3 is 16 residues long. CDR3: CASSQAGRGNTGELFF. The CDR3 DNA reads TGTGCCAGCAGCCAAGCCGGGCGGGGAAACACCGGGGAGCTGTTTTTT.

This sequence joins TRBV4-1 and TRBJ1-5; the D gene is possibly TRBD1 (5 bases). Trimming stripped 5 bases from V and 5 bases from J, with 16 bases between. The V gene's germline CDR1 is MGHRA and CDR2 YSYEKL. This CDR3 is 15 amino acids long. The CDR3 loop reads CASSSHPWGDQPQHF. CDR3 in DNA: TGCGCCAGCAGCTCCCACCCCTGGGGGGATCAGCCCCAGCATTTT.

The chain joins TRBV7-6 to TRBJ1-1; TRBD1 agrees at 7 bases. Germline CDR1 and CDR2: SGHVS and FNYEAQ. CDR3 length equals 15 residues. The V segment lost 5 bases and the J segment 4 bases; nucleotides outside the gene matches: 10. The CDR3 sequence is CASSPIGGGGTEAFF. CDR3 nucleotide sequence: TGTGCCAGCAGCCCAATAGGGGGCGGTGGCACTGAAGCTTTCTTT.

This chain connects TRBV6-6 to TRBJ1-1; 7 nucleotides agree with TRBD1. The germline CDR1 and CDR2 sequences are MNHNY and SVGAGI (reference sequence). The CDR3 length is 12 residues. V lost 0 bases, J lost 11 bases, and 3 bases stayed unmatched. In DNA form, the CDR3 reads TGTGCCAGCAGTTACTCCGAGGGGGCGGCTTTCTTT. Its translation: CASSYSEGAAFF.

The chain uses TRBV7-6 and TRBJ1-3; D is possibly TRBD1 (6 bases). Germline V gene sequence: CDR1 SGHVS, CDR2 FNYEAQ. V dropped 3 bases and J dropped 0 bases, with 9 bases sitting between them. This CDR3 has 15 amino acids. The CDR3: CASSLGTNSGNTIYF. The CDR3 DNA reads as TGTGCCAGCAGCTTGGGGACAAACTCTGGAAACACCATATATTTT.

V gene TRBV25-1 combines with J gene TRBJ1-2, with a possible D match to TRBD1 (5 bases). This CDR3 region has 13 residues. CDR1 and CDR2 from the germline V gene are MGHDK and SYGVNS. Trimming took off 6 bases at V and 3 bases at J, with 11 bases between the two ends. CDR3 DNA sequence: TGTGCCAGCAGCCCAGGCAGGGACTATGGCTACACCTTC. This sequence encodes CASSPGRDYGYTF.

The rearrangement joins TRBV6-1 to TRBJ2-7; D might be TRBD2 (6 bases). The CDR3 extends over 13 amino acids. V dropped 2 bases and J dropped 7 bases, with 12 bases sitting between them. Germline CDR1 reads MNHNS; CDR2 reads SASEGT. CDR3 nucleotide sequence: TGTGCCAGCAGTGAAAAGCCCGGGGGTGAGCAGTACTTC. Translation: CASSEKPGGEQYF.

With respect to this clone: Other nucleotide sequences from this sample produce the same CDR3. The chain's CDR3 is CASGLGNTEAFF. DNA for the CDR3: TGTGCTAGTGGACTAGGGAACACTGAAGCTTTCTTT. The chain uses TRBV12-5 and TRBJ1-1, with D hard to call. The germline V and J ends were trimmed by 6 bases and 1 base, with 6 bases remaining between them. This CDR3 is 12 amino acids long. CDR1 is LGHNT, CDR2 FRNRAP, per germline. The full variable domain, in which reference TRBV12-5 and TRBJ1-1 provide the parts outside the CDR3, is DARVTQTPRHKVTEMGQEVTMRCQPILGHNTVFWYRQTMMQGLELLAYFRNRAPLDDSGMPKDRFSAEMPDATLATLKIQPSEPRDSAVYFCASGLGNTEAFFGQGTRLTVV.

The chain combines TRBV18 with TRBJ2-5; D might be TRBD2 (7 bases). Per the germline V gene, CDR1 is KGHSH and CDR2 is LQKENI. The CDR3 consists of 14 residues. Trimming cost V 3 bases and J 4 bases, with 12 bases left between them. The CDR3: CASSPMGGLETQYF. CDR3 nucleotides: TGTGCCAGCTCACCCATGGGGGGGCTAGAGACCCAGTACTTC. The variable domain in full, with the rest retrieved from reference TRBV18 and TRBJ2-5, is NAGVMQNPRHLVRRRGQEARLRCSPMKGHSHVYWYRQLPEEGLKFMVYLQKENIIDESGMPKERFSAEFPKEGPSILRIQQVVRGDSAAYFCASSPMGGLETQYFGPGTRLLVL.

V usage is TRBV3-1 (or the pseudogene TRBV3-2) and J usage is TRBJ1-4, with 7 bases matching TRBD1. V lost 3 bases to trimming and J lost 10 bases; unmatched junction nucleotides: 8. In germline, CDR1 is LGHDT, CDR2 YNNKEL (reference sequence). The CDR3 loop spans 14 amino acids. CDR3 coding DNA: TGTGCCAGCAGCCACCGGGACAGCGGTCGAAAACTGTTTTTT. Its protein product is CASSHRDSGRKLFF.

V is TRBV18 and J is TRBJ2-5; possibly TRBD2 for D (6 bases). Trimming stripped 1 base from V and 2 bases from J, with 17 bases between. CDR1 is KGHSH, CDR2 LQKENI, per germline. This CDR3 has 17 amino acids. In nucleotides, the CDR3 is TGTGCCAGCTCACCACTGCCCGGGACTTGGGGGCAAGAGACCCAGTACTTC. This gives the protein CASSPLPGTWGQETQYF.